This T cell receptor (beta chain) was observed in a study of CD8 T cells in ankylosing spondylitis (dated by TCRdb to about 2017). Notes on the research overall: The study profiled T cell receptor beta repertoires in healthy donors and ankylosing spondylitis patients to find disease-linked TCR variants. The full study cohort comprised about 23 ankylosing spondylitis patients and 85 to 120 healthy donors. Peripheral blood was sampled, and synovial fluid was also collected from ankylosing spondylitis patients. Results and caveats for the whole study, not just this receptor: According to the report, matched synovial fluid samples from ankylosing spondylitis patients were significantly enriched for the disease-linked clones. Blood from ankylosing spondylitis patients appeared to be characterized by a TCR beta motif made up of several highly homologous amino acid variants. The disease-linked clones showed a CD8+ phenotype and occurred at relatively low frequencies in peripheral blood. Some of the motif variants had been reported before in the synovial fluid and blood of reactive arthritis patients, a finding that suggests common disease-initiation mechanisms.

The sequencer listed for this sample is Illumina HiSeq 2500. TCR beta libraries were prepared by quantitative 5'-RACE with molecular barcodes. The original pipeline was this. A new computational method, built on a probabilistic model of VDJ rearrangement, was used to identify disease-linked TCR variants. TCRdb trimmed public reads at Q25 via fastp, called clones via MiXCR and kept in-frame beta chains. Rows with a matching CDR3 protein are joined into one entry that keeps the most common DNA and genes. The V and J calls and clone size come from TCRdb's table, not from the authors' own analysis. The sample table holds fewer than 400,000 distinct CDR3 sequences, of which around 24% were seen once. The ten top clones hold approximately 16% of the sample. The germline V end is reduced by 0 bases and the J end by 4 bases; junction bases left unmatched: 3. The germline V gene supplies CDR1 SGHRS and CDR2 YFSETQ. Including the terminal cysteine and phenylalanine, the CDR3 comprises 14 residues. Only the CDR3 region is kept as DNA, spanning 42 bases read in frame from base 1.

Comments on this clonotype: This receptor's antigen is unknown. No base quality values were provided; no much bigger clone lies one nucleotide off.

The specimen sequenced was blood, either unsorted or a sorted T cell fraction (not recorded which). The chain employs TRBV5-1 and TRBJ1-2, with TRBD1 matching 7 junction bases. The TCR was taken from a male donor with ankylosing spondylitis. The CDR3 reads as follows: CASSLDQGGYGYTF. The sequence in DNA is TGCGCCAGCAGCTTGGACCAGGGGGGCTATGGCTACACCTTC.